This TCR beta chain emerged from a study of shared clonotypes between healthy human individuals. Generated by immunoSEQ multiplex PCR, the TCRdb table keeps only in-frame clones and is missing some. This repertoire shows some 1 million clones, about three quarters found once; its top ten account for roughly 1.4%. Germline lookup yields CDR1 KGHSH and CDR2 LQKENI. V was clipped by 3 bases and J by 0 bases, with 11 bases between them. This CDR3 contains 15 residues. The receptor comes from a man aged 18-30 years in good health. Sequencing was carried out using memory CD4+ T cells sorted from blood. Subset specified: CD45RA-negative fraction. V and J are TRBV18 and TRBJ1-1; D is unclear. The CDR3 is CASSPRDTMNTEAFF. CDR3 nucleotides: TGTGCCAGCTCACCGAGGGATACCATGAACACTGAAGCTTTCTTT.